Listed here are 4 T cell receptor beta chains from one sample, sequenced in a study of T-cell reconstitution after alpha-beta-depleted transplantation in children. Unique molecular identifiers tagged the TCRbeta library. Each CDR3 protein is one row after TCRdb ran MiXCR on the PCR reads. This sample has around 200,000 distinct CDR3 sequences, with roughly a tenth found just once. The sequenced sample was PBMCs, obtained before TCRalphabeta/CD19-depleted stem cell transplant. The receptors shown here come from a child under two years old with acute myeloid leukemia, due to receive a stem cell transplant.

This clonotype was recorded at least ten times. CDR3 DNA: TGTGCCAGCAGTGTAGATAGGAATGAGCAGTTCTTC. Amino acid sequence: CASSVDRNEQFF. The gene calls are TRBV2 and TRBJ2-1; D gene uncertain. Trimming removed 4 bases at V and 7 bases at J, with 8 bases between. The CDR3 extends over 12 amino acids. CDR1 is SNHLY and CDR2 is FYNNEI in the germline V gene.

This clonotype showed up many times. CDR3 in DNA: TGCAGTGCTAGAAGGGCACTAGCGGGACAAACTAGCTCCTACAATGAGCAGTTCTTC. Amino acids: CSARRALAGQTSSYNEQFF. V and J are TRBV20-1 and TRBJ2-1; 10 bases line up with TRBD2. The CDR3 sequence is 19 residues long. Trimming cost V 2 bases and J 0 bases; bases outside gene matches: 13. Germline V gives CDR1 DFQATT, CDR2 SNEGSKA (reference sequence).

This clonotype has a count of ten or more. V usage is TRBV7-6 and J usage is TRBJ2-3; 7 bases map to TRBD1. Germline-derived CDR1 and CDR2 are SGHVS and FNYEAQ. The trim removed 3 bases at V and 1 base at J, leaving 4 bases unmatched. CDR3 length equals 15 residues. CDR3 loop: CASSFIGQGTDTQYF. In DNA form, the CDR3 reads TGTGCCAGCAGCTTTATCGGACAGGGCACAGATACGCAGTATTTT. The variable domain in full, with the rest retrieved from reference TRBV7-6 and TRBJ2-3, is GAGVSQSPRYKVTKRGQDVALRCDPISGHVSLYWYRQALGQGPEFLTYFNYEAQQDKSGLPNDRFSAERPEGSISTLTIQRTEQRDSAMYRCASSFIGQGTDTQYFGPGTRLTVL.

V gene TRBV24-1 combines with J gene TRBJ2-2; 8 bases match TRBD1. V shed 10 bases, J shed 3 bases, and the junction held 6 bases outside the gene matches. This CDR3 region has 14 residues. Germline V lookup: CDR1 KGHDR, CDR2 SFDVKD. CDR3 loop: CATRDRWDTGELFF. CDR3 nucleotides: TGTGCCACTCGGGACAGGTGGGACACCGGGGAGCTGTTTTTT.